Listed here are 20 T cell receptor beta chains from one sample, sequenced in a study of T cell responses to AZD1222 COVID-19 vaccine. TCRdb's table, derived via immunoSEQ multiplex PCR, lists solely in-frame clones and lacks some. The sample includes 130,000 to 150,000 clones, around 89% of them seen just once. Source: peripheral blood, taken on day 0 of AZD1222 vaccination. The source is an adult in good health.

CDR3 in DNA: TGCGCCAGCAGCCAGATCAGCCCAGGGGGCCTGAATTCACCCCTCCACTTT. Translation: CASSQISPGGLNSPLHF. This chain connects TRBV4-1 to TRBJ1-6, with 8 bases lining up with TRBD1. Germline lookup yields CDR1 MGHRA and CDR2 YSYEKL. The CDR3 runs 17 residues. J lost 7 bases, V lost 3 bases, and 11 bases had no gene match.

The CDR3 spells CASTPLAPLTYEQYF. The CDR3 DNA reads as TGTGCCAGCACCCCACTAGCTCCTCTCACTTACGAGCAGTACTTC. The rearrangement links TRBV7-9 to TRBJ2-7; D perhaps matches TRBD2 (6 bases). CDR1 and CDR2 from the germline V gene are SEHNR and FQNEAQ (reference sequence). This CDR3 is 15 amino acids long. V was trimmed by 7 bases and J by 4 bases, leaving 20 bases between them.

The gene calls are TRBV19 and TRBJ1-2; D unresolved. This CDR3 is built from 13 residues. V was cut by 3 bases and J by 8 bases, with 13 bases left in between. CDR1 LNHDA and CDR2 SQIVND come from the germline V gene (reference sequence). This chain's CDR3 is CASSITETGGYTF. The CDR3 region has the DNA TGTGCCAGTAGTATCACAGAGACGGGGGGCTACACCTTC. The complete variable domain, with remaining parts taken from reference TRBV19 and TRBJ1-2, reads DGGITQSPKYLFRKEGQNVTLSCEQNLNHDAMYWYRQDPGQGLRLIYYSQIVNDFQKGDIAEGYSVSREKKESFPLTVTSAQKNPTAFYLCASSITETGGYTFGSGTRLTVV.

The CDR3 bases are TGTGCCAGCAGCCCCGGACACCTTTACGAGCAGTACTTC. Protein: CASSPGHLYEQYF. The chain is built from TRBV7-9 and TRBJ2-7; D possibly corresponds to TRBD1 (5 bases). Per germline, CDR1 SEHNR and CDR2 FQNEAQ (reference sequence). The germline V and J ends were trimmed by 5 bases and 4 bases, with 12 bases remaining between them. This CDR3 is 13 amino acids long.

This clone was seen only once. DNA of the CDR3: TGTGCCAGCTCACCGCGGGGGCCGGGGTCCCCCTCCTACAATGAGCAGTTCTTC. Amino acid sequence: CASSPRGPGSPSYNEQFF. The chain couples TRBV18 to TRBJ2-1, with a weak D call TRBD2 (7 bases). From germline, CDR1 is KGHSH and CDR2 LQKENI. This CDR3 is built from 18 residues. The germline V and J ends were trimmed by 3 bases and 0 bases, with 18 bases remaining between them.

The V gene is TRBV5-1, the J gene TRBJ1-1, with D hard to call. Trimming shortened V by 4 bases and J by 2 bases, and 12 bases separated the two germline ends. Per germline, CDR1 SGHRS and CDR2 YFSETQ. CDR3 size: 14 residues. CDR3 sequence: CASSPSKVNTEAFF. DNA of the CDR3: TGCGCCAGCAGCCCCTCAAAGGTCAACACTGAAGCTTTCTTT.

The chain links TRBV5-1 to TRBJ1-1, with 8 nucleotides matching TRBD1. This CDR3 has 15 amino acids. V was clipped by 4 bases and J by 0 bases; unmatched bases: 5. Germline V gene lookup returns CDR1 SGHRS and CDR2 YFSETQ. In nucleotides, the CDR3 is TGCGCCAGCAGCACAGACAGGGGCCTGAACACTGAAGCTTTCTTT. Its translation: CASSTDRGLNTEAFF.

This chain joins TRBV10-3 and TRBJ2-1; the D gene could be TRBD1 or TRBD2 (5 bases each). V lost 1 base, J lost 7 bases, and 11 bases lay in between. Germline V gene lookup returns CDR1 ENHRY and CDR2 SYGVKD. The CDR3 loop spans 14 amino acids. CDR3 nucleotide sequence: TGTGCCATCAGTGAGTTGGGACGGGAAAATGAGCAGTTCTTC. It codes for CAISELGRENEQFF.

The J gene is TRBJ2-7, the V gene TRBV14; no clear D gene. There are 16 residues in the CDR3. Germline values: CDR1 SGHDN, CDR2 FVKESK. The V and J ends lost 2 bases and 5 bases respectively, with 19 bases between them. CDR3 in amino acids: CASSQLFLSPAHEQYF. Written as DNA, the CDR3 is TGTGCCAGCAGCCAACTTTTCCTCTCTCCCGCGCACGAGCAGTACTTC.

V is TRBV28 and J is TRBJ2-1; weak D call: TRBD2 (6 bases). Trimming took off 5 bases at V and 2 bases at J, with 10 bases between the two ends. The CDR3 loop spans 14 amino acids. Germline loops: CDR1 MDHEN, CDR2 SYDVKM. The CDR3 region is CASSVAGPYNEQFF. CDR3 nucleotides: TGTGCCAGCAGTGTTGCGGGACCCTACAATGAGCAGTTCTTC. Looking up the rest from reference TRBV28 and TRBJ2-1 gives the full variable domain: DVKVTQSSRYLVKRTGEKVFLECVQDMDHENMFWYRQDPGLGLRLIYFSYDVKMKEKGDIPEGYSVSREKKERFSLILESASTNQTSMYLCASSVAGPYNEQFFGPGTRLTVL.

The J gene is TRBJ2-1, the V gene TRBV10-1, with 16 nucleotides matching TRBD2. This CDR3 comprises 21 residues. V lost 0 bases and J lost 8; bases outside the gene matches: 16. Per germline, CDR1 WNHNN and CDR2 SYGVQD (reference sequence). The CDR3 sequence: CASSESTISGTSGRAKDEQFF. CDR3 DNA: TGCGCCAGCAGTGAGTCGACCATCTCCGGGACTAGCGGGAGGGCCAAGGATGAGCAGTTCTTC.

V gene TRBV27 combines with J gene TRBJ2-7, with a possible D match to TRBD2 (5 bases). With 6 bases removed from V and 2 bases from J, the gap between germline ends came to 11 bases. Germline V CDR1 and CDR2: MNHEY, SMNVEV (reference sequence). The CDR3 totals 13 residues. CDR3 DNA sequence: TGTGCCAGCAGCTCGACTATCACCTACGAGCAGTACTTC. Its translation is CASSSTITYEQYF.

The table lists this clone with a few counts. The chain links TRBV7-9 to TRBJ1-1; D remains unclear. CDR1 is SEHNR and CDR2 is FQNEAQ in the germline V gene (reference sequence). V gave up 0 bases and J gave up 4 bases, with 3 bases separating them. The CDR3 consists of 12 residues. CDR3 protein: CASSLAVTEAFF. CDR3 bases: TGTGCCAGCAGCTTAGCCGTCACTGAAGCTTTCTTT.

The chain links TRBV3-1 (or the pseudogene TRBV3-2) to TRBJ1-2, with TRBD1 matching 7 bases. The V gene's germline CDR1 is LGHDT and CDR2 YNNKEL (reference sequence). The CDR3 loop spans 14 amino acids. Unmatched junction bases numbered 3, after V lost 3 bases and J lost 2 bases. CDR3 coding DNA: TGTGCCAGCAGCCAGATACAGGGGAACTATGGCTACACCTTC. Translated: CASSQIQGNYGYTF.

This chain joins TRBV3-1 (or the pseudogene TRBV3-2) and TRBJ1-3; D remains unclear. The CDR3 consists of 12 residues. With 4 bases removed from V and 6 bases from J, the gap between germline ends came to 7 bases. Germline V CDR1 and CDR2: LGHDT, YNNKEL (reference sequence). The CDR3 nucleotides read TGTGCCAGCAGCCTTGTAGAAAACACCATATATTTT. This codes for CASSLVENTIYF.

The rearrangement links TRBV3-1 (or the pseudogene TRBV3-2) to TRBJ2-5, with D possibly matching TRBD2 (6 bases). CDR3 length: 18 amino acids. Trimming pared 0 bases from V and 0 bases from J, leaving 17 bases between. CDR1 is LGHDT and CDR2 is YNNKEL in the germline V gene (reference sequence). The chain's CDR3 is CASSQDRRGEEYQETQYF. For the CDR3, the DNA is TGTGCCAGCAGCCAAGATCGGCGGGGCGAGGAATACCAAGAGACCCAGTACTTC.

The rearrangement links TRBV10-3 to TRBJ1-1; a possible D gene is TRBD1 (6 bases). Germline V gives CDR1 ENHRY, CDR2 SYGVKD. The CDR3 is 19 amino acids. V shed 0 bases and J shed 0 bases, with 20 bases lying between them. CDR3 sequence reads: CAISESTRGGLLMNTEAFF. The CDR3 nucleotides read TGTGCCATCAGTGAGTCGACTCGAGGGGGGTTGCTTATGAACACTGAAGCTTTCTTT.

This sequence joins TRBV6-6 and TRBJ2-7; tentative D call: TRBD1 (5 bases). Germline CDR1 and CDR2: MNHNY and SVGAGI (reference sequence). The CDR3 is made up of 13 amino acids. Between the trimmed V and J ends, which lost 1 base and 2 bases, there was a span of 6 bases. CDR3: CASSYWGAYEQYF. CDR3 DNA sequence: TGTGCCAGCAGTTACTGGGGCGCCTACGAGCAGTACTTC.

The chain has TRBV12-5 and TRBJ2-5; D uncertain. This CDR3 is 13 amino acids long. Trimming left V 3 bases short and J 4 bases short, with 9 bases between. The germline CDR1 and CDR2 sequences are LGHNT and FRNRAP. This chain's CDR3 is CASGFVRRETQYF. CDR3 DNA: TGTGCTAGTGGTTTCGTTCGACGAGAGACCCAGTACTTC.

The chain joins TRBV3-1 (or the pseudogene TRBV3-2) to TRBJ1-2; D is undetermined. Germline CDR1 and CDR2: LGHDT and YNNKEL (reference sequence). V was cut by 1 base and J by 13 bases, with 16 bases left in between. This CDR3 is built from 13 residues. Here the CDR3 DNA reads TGTGCCAGCAGCCAAGGGATGGGGAGGATAATCACCTTC. Translated: CASSQGMGRIITF.